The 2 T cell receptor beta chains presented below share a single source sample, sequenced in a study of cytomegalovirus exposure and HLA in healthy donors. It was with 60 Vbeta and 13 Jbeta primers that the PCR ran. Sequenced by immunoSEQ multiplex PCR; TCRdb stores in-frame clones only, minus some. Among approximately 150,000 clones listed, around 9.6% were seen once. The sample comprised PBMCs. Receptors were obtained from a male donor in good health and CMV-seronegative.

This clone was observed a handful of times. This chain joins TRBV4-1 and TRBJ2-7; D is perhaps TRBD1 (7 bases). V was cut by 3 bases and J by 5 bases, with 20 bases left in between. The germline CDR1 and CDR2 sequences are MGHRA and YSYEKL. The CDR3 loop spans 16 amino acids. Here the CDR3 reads CASSQIAGGRINEQYF. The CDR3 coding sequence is TGCGCCAGCAGCCAGATAGCAGGGGGGCGCATTAACGAGCAGTACTTC.

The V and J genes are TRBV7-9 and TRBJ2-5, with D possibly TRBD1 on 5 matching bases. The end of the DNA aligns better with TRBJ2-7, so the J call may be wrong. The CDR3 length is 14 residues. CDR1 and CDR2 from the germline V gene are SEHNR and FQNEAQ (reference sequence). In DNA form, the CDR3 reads TGTGCCAGCAGCTCTGGCAGGGATACCTACGAGCAGTACTTC. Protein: CASSSGRDTYEQYF.